This paragraph reports one T cell receptor beta chain. Antigen: not known. PCR employed 60 Vbeta and 13 Jbeta primers. Authors' methods: Counted up in a later analysis, unique TCR beta chains came to around 80 million, with about 9.9 million shared. This table comes from immunoSEQ multiplex PCR, and its TCRdb copy is limited to in-frame clones, with some not included. V and J calls and clone size follow that table, whereas D and trimming were derived from the DNA. In the table there are 150,000 to 200,000 clones, 75% to 85% of which are singletons. This record belongs to a study of cytomegalovirus exposure and HLA in healthy donors. Overall study context: HLA-typed donors were the source of about 85 million unique TCRs held in an early data release. Overall study results and limits: Further analysis, carried out later, found HLA-associated TCR beta chains more clonally expanded than equally common other chains. Roughly uniform sequencing depth across donors was assumed, possibly incorrectly.

Looked up from germline, CDR1 is SQVTM and CDR2 is ANQGSEA. Trimming cost V 0 bases and J 6 bases, with 18 bases left between them. CDR3 length equals 15 residues. The rearrangement joins TRBV29-1 to TRBJ2-7, with a possible D match to TRBD2 (5 bases). This TCR came from a woman between 45 and 65 years old in good health and CMV-seronegative. Source material: PBMCs. The DNA for the CDR3 is TGCAGCGTTGAAGAAAGGACTGGGCTGGGCGGCGAGCAGTACTTC. Translating it yields CSVEERTGLGGEQYF.